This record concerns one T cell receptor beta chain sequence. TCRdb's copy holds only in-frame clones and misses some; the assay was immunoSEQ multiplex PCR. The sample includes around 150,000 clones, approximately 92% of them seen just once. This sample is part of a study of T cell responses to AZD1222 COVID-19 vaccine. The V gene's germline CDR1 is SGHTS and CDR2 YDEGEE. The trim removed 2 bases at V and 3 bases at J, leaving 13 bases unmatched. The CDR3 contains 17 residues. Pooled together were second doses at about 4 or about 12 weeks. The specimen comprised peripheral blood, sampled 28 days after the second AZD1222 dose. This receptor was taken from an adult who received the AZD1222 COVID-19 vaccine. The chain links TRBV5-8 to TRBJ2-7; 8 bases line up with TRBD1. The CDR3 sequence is CASSFESGTGFGYEQYF. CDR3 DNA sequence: TGTGCCAGCAGCTTTGAGTCCGGGACAGGTTTCGGCTACGAGCAGTACTTC.